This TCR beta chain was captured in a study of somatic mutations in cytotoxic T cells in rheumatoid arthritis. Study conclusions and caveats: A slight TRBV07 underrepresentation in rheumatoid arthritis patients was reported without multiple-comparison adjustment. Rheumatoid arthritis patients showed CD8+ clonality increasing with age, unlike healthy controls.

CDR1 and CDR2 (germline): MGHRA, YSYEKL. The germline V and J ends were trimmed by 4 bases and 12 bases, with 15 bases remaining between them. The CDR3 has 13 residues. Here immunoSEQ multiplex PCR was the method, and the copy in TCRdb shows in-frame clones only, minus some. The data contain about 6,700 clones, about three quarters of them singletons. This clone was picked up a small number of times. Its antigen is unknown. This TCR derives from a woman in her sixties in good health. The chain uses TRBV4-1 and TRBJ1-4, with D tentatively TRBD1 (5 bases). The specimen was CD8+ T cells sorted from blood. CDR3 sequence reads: CASSLTPGGELFF. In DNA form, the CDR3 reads TGCGCCAGCAGCCTCACTCCTGGGGGGGAACTGTTTTTT.